This is a list of T cell receptor beta chains from one sample in a study of control samples from healthy donors and cancer patients. Sequencing used immunoSEQ multiplex PCR; TCRdb keeps in-frame clones, though not all of them. Of around 140,000 clones listed, 85% to 95% are singletons. The sequenced sample was blood. The receptors come from a man in his forties in good health. Each CDR3 is given with its conserved first and last residue. Fields, in order: J gene, clone size, V gene, D gene, CDR3 DNA, CDR3 protein. D genes are given only for firm matches. Size values are once, few and many counts, or a class for expanded clones, and some rows have none.

TRBJ1-5,-,TRBV18,TRBD1,TGTGCCAGCTCCCAAAGTTCTCAGGGGGCGGGTCAGCCCCAGCATTTT,CASSQSSQGAGQPQHF
TRBJ1-5,-,TRBV6-2/TRBV6-3,-,TGTGCCAGCAGTTACTCCGGGGGGCTAACTCAGCCCCAGCATTTT,CASSYSGGLTQPQHF
TRBJ2-5,-,TRBV5-6,-,TGTGCCAGCAGCTTGCTGGGACGAGAAGAGACCCAGTACTTC,CASSLLGREETQYF
TRBJ2-7,-,TRBV5-1,TRBD1,TGCGCCAGCAGCTGGTGGGGGACAGGGTCCTACGAGCAGTACTTC,CASSWWGTGSYEQYF
TRBJ1-2,-,TRBV6-5,-,TGTGCCAGCAGGGATTTAGACAGCTTGGGCTACACCTTC,CASRDLDSLGYTF
TRBJ2-2,-,TRBV7-9,-,TGTGCCAGCAGCTTCGGGGCCGGGGAGCTGTTTTTT,CASSFGAGELFF
TRBJ1-6,few,TRBV27,-,TGTGCCAGCAGTTTAGGACCGAGCTCCTATAATTCACCCCTCCACTTT,CASSLGPSSYNSPLHF
TRBJ2-1,few,TRBV6-4,TRBD2,TGTGCCAGCAGCGAGAAGGGACTAGCGGGAGAAGGAAATGAGCAGTTCTTC,CASSEKGLAGEGNEQFF
TRBJ2-1,-,TRBV5-1,-,TGCGCCAGCAGCTTGCTGGATGAGCAGTTCTTC,CASSLLDEQFF
TRBJ1-1,-,TRBV10-3,-,TGTGCCACCCGAACGGAACATCTGAACACTGAAGCTTTCTTT,CATRTEHLNTEAFF
TRBJ2-7,-,TRBV6-6,-,TGTGCCAGCAACAGAGACGGGTCCTACGAGCAGTACTTC,CASNRDGSYEQYF
TRBJ2-3,once,TRBV19,-,TGTGCCAGTAAGACCAAGGGCACGCAGTATTTT,CASKTKGTQYF
TRBJ2-7,-,TRBV25-1,-,TGTGCCAGCACCTATGGACAGAGCTCCTACGAGCAGTACTTC,CASTYGQSSYEQYF
TRBJ2-5,-,TRBV11-2,-,TGTGCCAGCAGCGCCTCCCTGGAGACCCAGTACTTC,CASSASLETQYF
TRBJ2-1,-,TRBV18,-,TGTGCCAGCTCACCACCGTTGTCTAGCGATTACTACAATGAGCAGTTCTTC,CASSPPLSSDYYNEQFF
TRBJ1-2,-,TRBV9,TRBD1,TGTGCCAGCAGCTCCCCGACAGGGCCGTCTAACTATGGCTACACCTTC,CASSSPTGPSNYGYTF
TRBJ2-2,-,TRBV5-6,-,TGTGCCAGCAGCTTTTACAGGGGAGGCGGGGAGCTGTTTTTT,CASSFYRGGGELFF
TRBJ2-1,-,TRBV5-6,TRBD1,TGTGCCAGCAGCCCCGGGACAGGAGACTACAATGAGCAGTTCTTC,CASSPGTGDYNEQFF
TRBJ2-1,few,TRBV6-2/TRBV6-3,-,TGTGCCAGCAGTTTACAGGGACCCAATGAGCAGTTCTTC,CASSLQGPNEQFF
TRBJ2-3,-,TRBV7-3,-,TGTGCCAGCAGCTTGGGGCGGGCTTTAGATACGCAGTATTTT,CASSLGRALDTQYF